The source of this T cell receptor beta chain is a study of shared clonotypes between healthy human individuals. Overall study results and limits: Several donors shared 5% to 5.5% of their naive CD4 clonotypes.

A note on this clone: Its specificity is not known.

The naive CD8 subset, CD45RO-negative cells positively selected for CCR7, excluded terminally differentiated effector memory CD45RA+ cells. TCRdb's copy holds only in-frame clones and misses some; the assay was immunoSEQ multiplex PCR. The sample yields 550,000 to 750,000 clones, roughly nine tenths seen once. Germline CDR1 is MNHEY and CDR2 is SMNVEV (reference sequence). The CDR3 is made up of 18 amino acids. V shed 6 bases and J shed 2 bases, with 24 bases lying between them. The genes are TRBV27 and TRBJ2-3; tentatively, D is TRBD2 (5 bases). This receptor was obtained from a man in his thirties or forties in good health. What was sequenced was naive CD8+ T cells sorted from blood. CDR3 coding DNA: TGTGCCAGCAGGCGACTAACCCAAACTAGGGAAAACACAGATACGCAGTATTTT. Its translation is CASRRLTQTRENTDTQYF.